Below are 15 T cell receptor beta chains sequenced from a single sample in a study of monozygotic twins with inflammatory bowel disease. TCRdb reworked the 5' RACE reads into one entry per CDR3 protein, no DNA. This table lists approximately 400,000 distinct CDR3 sequences. Material for sequencing was blood. All receptors come from a human donor with ulcerative colitis or Crohn's disease, or a healthy co-twin of an affected twin (not recorded which).

The J gene is TRBJ2-7, the V gene TRBV5-5; the D call from TCRdb, TRBD2, cannot be confirmed without DNA. The CDR3 runs to 15 residues. Per the germline V gene, CDR1 is SGHKS and CDR2 is YYEKEE (reference sequence). Here the CDR3 reads CASSLEGPGSYEQYF. The complete variable domain, with remaining parts taken from reference TRBV5-5 and TRBJ2-7, reads DAGVTQSPTHLIKTRGQQVTLRCSPISGHKSVSWYQQVLGQGPQFIFQYYEKEERGRGNFPDRFSARQFPNYSSELNVNALLLGDSALYLCASSLEGPGSYEQYFGPGTRLTVT.

The chain combines TRBV20-1 with TRBJ2-7; the D call from TCRdb, TRBD1, cannot be confirmed without DNA. The V gene's germline CDR1 is DFQATT and CDR2 SNEGSKA (reference sequence). The CDR3 has 12 amino acids. The CDR3 loop reads CSATRTGDEQYF.

V is TRBV18 and J is TRBJ1-5. CDR1 KGHSH and CDR2 LQKENI come from the germline V gene. The CDR3 runs 15 residues. CDR3 sequence: CASSPTGTANQPQHF. Complete variable domain (other parts from reference TRBV18 and TRBJ1-5): NAGVMQNPRHLVRRRGQEARLRCSPMKGHSHVYWYRQLPEEGLKFMVYLQKENIIDESGMPKERFSAEFPKEGPSILRIQQVVRGDSAAYFCASSPTGTANQPQHFGDGTRLSIL.

The chain couples TRBV21-1 to TRBJ1-1; TCRdb indicates TRBD1, and absent DNA this call remains unverified. TRBV21-1 is tagged as a pseudogene. There are 17 residues in the CDR3. CDR3 amino acids: CASSSKVRDTLNTEAFF.

The chain employs TRBV27 and TRBJ1-2; TCRdb's D call of TRBD1 is untestable without DNA. CDR1 and CDR2 from the germline V gene are MNHEY and SMNVEV (reference sequence). The CDR3 is 14 amino acids. CDR3 region: CASSPRTGSYGYTF.

V usage is TRBV3-1 and J usage is TRBJ2-6; TCRdb names TRBD1, which stays unverified in the absence of DNA. There are 16 residues in the CDR3. CDR1 is LGHDT, CDR2 YNNKEL, per germline (reference sequence). The CDR3: CASSRYRTTGANVLTF. Together with reference TRBV3-1 and TRBJ2-6, the CDR3 gives the full variable domain: DTAVSQTPKYLVTQMGNDKSIKCEQNLGHDTMYWYKQDSKKFLKIMFSYNNKELIINETVPNRFSPKSPDKAHLNLHINSLELGDSAVYFCASSRYRTTGANVLTFGAGSRLTVL.

The chain is built from TRBV24-1 and TRBJ2-1; checking the TCRdb D call of TRBD2 is not possible without DNA. Per the germline V gene, CDR1 is KGHDR and CDR2 is SFDVKD. This CDR3 contains 14 residues. The chain's CDR3 is CATAPGLNLNEQFF.

The chain links TRBV6-1 to TRBJ1-5; the TRBD1 assignment by TCRdb is unverifiable without DNA. Germline loops: CDR1 MNHNS, CDR2 SASEGT. The CDR3 runs 18 residues. The CDR3 loop is CASTLGQARTYSNQPQHF.

The chain is built from TRBV7-2 and TRBJ1-4. Germline lookup yields CDR1 SGHTA and CDR2 FQGNSA. The CDR3 is 15 residues long. Here the CDR3 reads CASSLGVREGEKLFF. The whole variable domain, filled in from reference TRBV7-2 and TRBJ1-4, reads GAGVSQSPSNKVTEKGKDVELRCDPISGHTALYWYRQSLGQGLEFLIYFQGNSAPDKSGLPSDRFSAERTGGSVSTLTIQRTQQEDSAVYLCASSLGVREGEKLFFGSGTQLSVL.

The chain joins TRBV6-5 to TRBJ2-1. The germline V gene has CDR1 MNHEY and CDR2 SVGAGI. This CDR3 region has 14 residues. CDR3 sequence: CASSYGGSYNEQFF.

The V gene is TRBV7-8, the J gene TRBJ1-2; the D gene TCRdb calls, TRBD1, cannot be checked with no DNA. This CDR3 has 14 amino acids. The V gene's germline CDR1 is SGHVS and CDR2 FQNEAQ. The chain's CDR3 is CASSLGRGPYGYTF.

This clonotype counts as medium-sized by frequency. The chain employs TRBV25-1 and TRBJ1-5; TCRdb outputs TRBD1, but without DNA this stays unchecked. This CDR3 has 14 amino acids. Germline CDR1 is MGHDK and CDR2 is SYGVNS. The CDR3 reads CASRAGAANQPQHF.

The rearrangement joins TRBV15 to TRBJ1-6; TCRdb's D gene call, TRBD1, goes unchecked for lack of DNA. The V gene's germline CDR1 is LNHNV and CDR2 YYDKDF (reference sequence). This CDR3 is built from 15 residues. This chain's CDR3 is CATSSGGTGNSPLHF.

V and J are TRBV28 and TRBJ1-3; the D call of TRBD1 rests on TCRdb alone, since no DNA is present to check it. Germline CDR1 reads MDHEN; CDR2 reads SYDVKM. The CDR3 has 15 residues. This chain's CDR3 is CASSPTGTPGNTIYF.

This sequence joins TRBV12-3 or TRBV12-4 and TRBJ2-2. The CDR3 contains 13 residues. The CDR3 protein is CASSLTGDRELFF.